The entry below describes one T cell receptor beta chain. The sample originates from a study of T cell changes during pregnancy in multiple sclerosis. From germline, CDR1 is SGDLS and CDR2 YYNGEE. The CDR3 consists of 15 residues. V trimming: 3 bases; J trimming: 7 bases; junction bases outside the gene matches: 13. The data were produced by immunoSEQ multiplex PCR, yet TCRdb's version contains in-frame clones alone and is incomplete. Of just over 30,000 clones listed, 80% to 90% are singletons. The TCR comes from a female donor with multiple sclerosis, enrolled in a pregnancy study. Material: CD8+ T cells from peripheral blood mononuclear cells, obtained in the first trimester of pregnancy. The chain has TRBV9 and TRBJ2-7; 7 positions match TRBD2. The CDR3 loop reads CASSATAGRTQEQYF. DNA of the CDR3: TGTGCCAGCAGCGCAACCGCCGGGAGGACGCAAGAGCAGTACTTC.